This entry lists 19 T cell receptor beta chains sequenced from one sample in a study of OX40 agonist ivuxolimab in advanced cancers. Only in-frame clones appear in the TCRdb table, and some are missing; sequencing was by immunoSEQ multiplex PCR. The profile shows 75,000 to 100,000 clones, roughly 91% of them singletons. Specimen: CD4+ or CD8+ T cells sorted from blood, collected in a trial of the OX40 agonist ivuxolimab. The receptor source for this set is an adult with an advanced solid tumor such as melanoma, head and neck, liver or kidney cancer.

This clone was seen only once. This chain links TRBV25-1 with TRBJ2-3; D not resolved. V was clipped by 1 base and J by 4 bases, with 3 bases between them. Germline CDR1 MGHDK, CDR2 SYGVNS. CDR3 length: 12 residues. In DNA form, the CDR3 reads TGTGCCAGCAGTGAATTATCAGATACGCAGTATTTT. Translating gives CASSELSDTQYF.

A remark on this clone: The same CDR3 can be traced to other DNA sequences in this sample. This rearrangement joins TRBV11-2 to TRBJ1-3; D remains ambiguous. CDR1 is SGHAT, CDR2 FQNNGV, per germline. This CDR3 has 13 residues. Trimming removed 5 bases at V and 4 bases at J, with 9 bases between. CDR3 bases: TGTGCCAGCAGCAGGGTGTACGGAAACACCATATATTTT. Translation: CASSRVYGNTIYF.

The rearrangement links TRBV7-6 to TRBJ2-1; 7 bases fit TRBD2. After removal of 5 bases from V and 3 bases from J, the junction contained 10 bases not matched to a gene. The CDR3 covers 16 residues. Germline V gives CDR1 SGHVS, CDR2 FNYEAQ. The CDR3 nucleotides are TGTGCCAGCAGCCCGTCAGCGGGAAATATCTACAATGAGCAGTTCTTC. It encodes CASSPSAGNIYNEQFF. The entire variable domain, with the rest obtained from reference TRBV7-6 and TRBJ2-1, is as follows: GAGVSQSPRYKVTKRGQDVALRCDPISGHVSLYWYRQALGQGPEFLTYFNYEAQQDKSGLPNDRFSAERPEGSISTLTIQRTEQRDSAMYRCASSPSAGNIYNEQFFGPGTRLTVL.

The chain is built from TRBV6-5 and TRBJ1-2; D is ambiguous. The CDR3 length is 15 residues. The ends were cut back, 0 bases at V and 8 bases at J, with 16 bases in the middle. The germline gives CDR1 MNHEY, CDR2 SVGAGI. The CDR3 nucleotides read TGTGCCAGCAGTTACTCGCTCCAGACCCCTTTCGGCTACACCTTC. Amino acids: CASSYSLQTPFGYTF.

The chain carries TRBV2 and TRBJ2-2; D possibly matches TRBD1 or TRBD2 (6 bases each). Germline lookup yields CDR1 SNHLY and CDR2 FYNNEI. V lost 6 bases, J lost 6 bases, and 11 bases lay in between. The CDR3 runs to 13 residues. Here the CDR3 DNA reads TGTGCCAGCAGGATTAGGGGGGCCGGGGAGCTGTTTTTT. Translation gives CASRIRGAGELFF.

V and J are TRBV7-9 and TRBJ2-2; no definite D call. Trimming removed 3 bases from V and 2 bases from J, with 7 bases in between. CDR1 is SEHNR and CDR2 is FQNEAQ in the germline V gene (reference sequence). This CDR3 is 14 amino acids long. DNA for the CDR3: TGTGCCAGCAGCTTCACCTCAAACACCGGGGAGCTGTTTTTT. It encodes CASSFTSNTGELFF. The entire variable domain, with the rest obtained from reference TRBV7-9 and TRBJ2-2, is as follows: DTGVSQNPRHKITKRGQNVTFRCDPISEHNRLYWYRQTLGQGPEFLTYFQNEAQLEKSRLLSDRFSAERPKGSFSTLEIQRTEQGDSAMYLCASSFTSNTGELFFGEGSRLTVL.

The chain uses TRBV5-1 and TRBJ2-2; 11 bases are shared with TRBD2. V dropped 4 bases and J dropped 0; count of bases not matched to a gene: 5. From germline, CDR1 is SGHRS and CDR2 YFSETQ. This CDR3 spans 17 amino acids. The CDR3 here is CASSGGLADSNTGELFF. The CDR3 DNA reads as TGCGCCAGCAGCGGGGGACTAGCGGATTCGAACACCGGGGAGCTGTTTTTT. The full variable domain, its missing parts supplied by reference TRBV5-1 and TRBJ2-2, is KAGVTQTPRYLIKTRGQQVTLSCSPISGHRSVSWYQQTPGQGLQFLFEYFSETQRNKGNFPGRFSGRQFSNSRSEMNVSTLELGDSALYLCASSGGLADSNTGELFFGEGSRLTVL.

The rearrangement links TRBV5-4 to TRBJ2-1, with a possible D match to TRBD2 (6 bases). Germline CDR1 is SGHNT and CDR2 is YYREEE (reference sequence). The V end lost 0 bases, the J end lost 0 bases, and 10 bases lay between the germline ends. CDR3 length: 16 residues. The CDR3 sequence is CASSLGGGYSYNEQFF. The CDR3 bases are TGTGCCAGCAGCTTGGGGGGAGGATACTCCTACAATGAGCAGTTCTTC.

The chain is built from TRBV9 and TRBJ2-7; 9 positions match TRBD1. The CDR3 sequence is 14 residues long. V shed 4 bases, J shed 5 bases, and the junction held 7 bases outside the gene matches. Germline CDR1 is SGDLS and CDR2 is YYNGEE. CDR3: CASSIAQGANEQYF. The DNA for the CDR3 is TGTGCCAGCAGCATCGCACAGGGGGCGAACGAGCAGTACTTC.

The V and J genes are TRBV28 and TRBJ1-5; maybe TRBD1 (6 bases). The CDR3 has 14 residues. Between the trimmed V and J ends, which lost 10 bases and 0 bases, there was a span of 13 bases. The V gene's germline CDR1 is MDHEN and CDR2 SYDVKM. CDR3 DNA: TGTGCCACCTTGCGGGGGGCTAGCAATCAGCCCCAGCATTTT. Translating it yields CATLRGASNQPQHF.

V is TRBV27 and J is TRBJ2-1; TRBD1 matches 7 bases. V dropped 8 bases and J dropped 4; count of bases not matched to a gene: 8. The CDR3 extends over 14 amino acids. Germline V gene lookup returns CDR1 MNHEY and CDR2 SMNVEV (reference sequence). In DNA form, the CDR3 reads TGTGCCAGCGGGACAGTAATATCTTACAATGAGCAGTTCTTC. Its protein product is CASGTVISYNEQFF.

The chain has TRBV27 and TRBJ2-3, with 7 bases aligning to TRBD1. With V trimmed by 8 bases and J by 0 bases, 8 bases remained unmatched. There are 15 residues in the CDR3. The germline V gene has CDR1 MNHEY and CDR2 SMNVEV (reference sequence). The CDR3 reads CASAPRQGSTDTQYF. The CDR3 nucleotides read TGTGCCAGCGCCCCTCGACAGGGAAGCACAGATACGCAGTATTTT.

This clone came up a few times. The chain is built from TRBV28 and TRBJ1-5; possible D gene TRBD1, 5 bases. V lost 7 bases and J 4 bases, leaving 17 bases between the germline ends. Germline CDR1 reads MDHEN; CDR2 reads SYDVKM. The CDR3 is 15 amino acids. CDR3 in amino acids: CASTLGQGGNQPQHF. Here the CDR3 DNA reads TGTGCCAGCACCCTAGGGCAGGGTGGAAATCAGCCCCAGCATTTT.

This clone was observed a few times. The chain uses TRBV28 and TRBJ2-3; 10 nucleotides match TRBD2. CDR3 length equals 14 residues. V gave up 6 bases and J gave up 5 bases; unmatched junction bases: 5. Germline assignment: CDR1 MDHEN and CDR2 SYDVKM. CDR3 bases: TGTGCCAGCAGCAGGGCTAGCGGGGGAGATACGCAGTATTTT. Translated: CASSRASGGDTQYF.

The chain combines TRBV6-6 with TRBJ1-1; D is unclear. Germline-derived CDR1 and CDR2 are MNHNY and SVGAGI (reference sequence). The germline V and J ends were trimmed by 2 bases and 6 bases, with 10 bases remaining between them. The CDR3 is 13 amino acids. The CDR3 DNA reads as TGTGCCAGCAGTTACGCGGAGGTGTCTGAAGCTTTCTTT. It specifies CASSYAEVSEAFF.

The genes are TRBV15 and TRBJ2-2; 12 nucleotides align to TRBD2. Looked up from germline, CDR1 is LNHNV and CDR2 is YYDKDF (reference sequence). The V gene end was trimmed by 5 bases and the J gene end by 5 bases; junction bases not matched to a gene: 6. This CDR3 contains 16 residues. The CDR3, as DNA: TGTGCCACCAGCCCAGGACTAGCGGGAAATACCGGGGAGCTGTTTTTT. It translates to CATSPGLAGNTGELFF. The whole variable domain, remainder taken from reference TRBV15 and TRBJ2-2, is DAMVIQNPRYQVTQFGKPVTLSCSQTLNHNVMYWYQQKSSQAPKLLFHYYDKDFNNEADTPDNFQSRRPNTSFCFLDIRSPGLGDTAMYLCATSPGLAGNTGELFFGEGSRLTVL.

The chain employs TRBV14 and TRBJ1-2, with D perhaps matching TRBD1 (6 bases). Germline V gene lookup returns CDR1 SGHDN and CDR2 FVKESK. Trimming cost V 1 base and J 8 bases, with 17 bases left between them. CDR3 length: 15 residues. As DNA, the CDR3 is TGTGCCAGCAGCCAAGTCGGGACAACCGGTGGCGGCTACACCTTC. Encoded protein: CASSQVGTTGGGYTF.

J is TRBJ2-1 and V is TRBV27; TRBD2 agrees at 9 bases. The CDR3 is 15 residues long. The V and J ends lost 4 bases and 7 bases, in that order; junction bases with no gene match: 8. Germline CDR1 reads MNHEY; CDR2 reads SMNVEV (reference sequence). The CDR3 DNA is TGTGCCAGCAGTTCCCTAGCGGGACCTAGGAATGAGCAGTTCTTC. Protein sequence: CASSSLAGPRNEQFF.

V and J are TRBV5-1 and TRBJ2-3, with D hard to call. The germline CDR1 and CDR2 sequences are SGHRS and YFSETQ. The CDR3 covers 14 residues. Trimming took 0 bases from V and 2 from J, leaving 7 bases between them. CDR3: CASSLAASTDTQYF. CDR3 bases: TGCGCCAGCAGCTTGGCCGCCTCCACAGATACGCAGTATTTT.